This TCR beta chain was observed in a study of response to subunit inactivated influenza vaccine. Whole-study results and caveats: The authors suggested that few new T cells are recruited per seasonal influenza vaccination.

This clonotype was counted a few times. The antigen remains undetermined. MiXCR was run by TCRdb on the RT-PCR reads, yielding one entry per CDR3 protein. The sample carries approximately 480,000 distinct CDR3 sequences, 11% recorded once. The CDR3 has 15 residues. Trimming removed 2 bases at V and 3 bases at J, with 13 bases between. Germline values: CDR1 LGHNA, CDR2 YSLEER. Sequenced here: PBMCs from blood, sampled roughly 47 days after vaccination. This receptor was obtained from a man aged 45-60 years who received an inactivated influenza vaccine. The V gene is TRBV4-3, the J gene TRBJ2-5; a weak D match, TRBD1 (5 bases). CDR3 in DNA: TGCGCCAGCAGCCAAAATGATCAGGGCAAAGAGACCCAGTACTTC. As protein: CASSQNDQGKETQYF.